Listed below are T cell receptor beta chains from one sample, sequenced in a study of cytomegalovirus exposure and HLA in healthy donors. The assay was immunoSEQ multiplex PCR, and TCRdb's table has in-frame clones only and misses some. The sample shows 100,000 to 150,000 clones, approximately 84% of them seen only once. Sequenced material: PBMCs. The receptors stem from a boy aged 2 to 10 in good health and CMV-seronegative. CDR3s include the opening cysteine and the closing phenylalanine or tryptophan. D genes are given only for firm matches.

d_gene	v_gene	j_gene	CDR3aa	CDR3nt
TRBD2	TRBV7-9	TRBJ2-3	CASSPIAGGSTDTQYF	TGTGCCAGCAGTCCTATAGCGGGGGGAAGCACAGATACGCAGTATTTT
TRBD1	TRBV7-3	TRBJ2-5	CASSPYPRGRGETQYF	TGTGCCAGCAGCCCCTACCCCAGGGGGAGAGGAGAGACCCAGTACTTC
.	TRBV2	TRBJ1-2	CASSGREKYGYTF	TGTGCCAGCAGCGGACGGGAGAAGTATGGCTACACCTTC
.	TRBV10-3	TRBJ1-2	CAISESVQGSFGYTF	TGTGCCATCAGTGAGTCGGTTCAGGGGTCCTTTGGCTACACCTTC
.	TRBV2	TRBJ1-2	CASSDTANYGYTF	TGTGCCAGCAGTGACACAGCTAACTATGGCTACACCTTC
TRBD1	TRBV19	TRBJ1-1	CASSITTSRTGKSAFF	TGTGCCAGTAGTATCACCACCTCACGGACAGGGAAGTCGGCTTTCTTT
.	TRBV19	TRBJ1-3	CASSISGSGNTIYF	TGTGCCAGTAGTATCTCAGGGTCCGGAAACACCATATATTTT
TRBD2	TRBV25-1	TRBJ2-1	CASSDFGVAGGPYNEQFF	TGTGCCAGCAGTGACTTCGGGGTAGCGGGAGGACCATACAATGAGCAGTTCTTC
TRBD1	TRBV5-6	TRBJ1-4	CASSLEAGGALKEKLFF	TGTGCCAGCAGCTTGGAGGCAGGGGGCGCGCTAAAGGAAAAACTGTTTTTT
TRBD1	TRBV5-1	TRBJ1-4	CASSLQGSTNEKLFF	TGCGCCAGCAGCCTACAGGGGTCAACTAATGAAAAACTGTTTTTT